The 13 T cell receptor beta chains in this list originate from one sample, sequenced in a study of T-cell memory formation after mild COVID-19. TCRdb fed the 5' RACE reads into MiXCR, producing one record per CDR3 protein. This repertoire shows 150,000 to 200,000 distinct CDR3 sequences, about 9.9% found once; its top ten account for approximately 4%. The sequenced material came from PBMCs or a T cell subset sorted from them (not recorded which). Receptors were obtained from a young man who had mild COVID-19 (a few samples of this study predate the infection). Cell type and time point are not known.

J is TRBJ2-1 and V is TRBV10-3; the match to TRBD1 covers 10 bases. The CDR3 loop spans 14 amino acids. Trimming removed 8 bases from V and 8 bases from J; junction bases left unmatched: 9. Germline CDR1 ENHRY, CDR2 SYGVKD. Here the CDR3 DNA reads TGTGCCATCGGACCCCGGGACAGGGGTTATGAGCAGTTCTTC. This gives the protein CAIGPRDRGYEQFF.

This clonotype was detected a few times. The chain has TRBV9 and TRBJ2-3; tentatively, D is TRBD1 (6 bases). The CDR3 covers 16 residues. V dropped 0 bases and J dropped 4 bases, with 15 bases sitting between them. Germline loops: CDR1 SGDLS, CDR2 YYNGEE. The CDR3 DNA reads TGTGCCAGCAGCGTAGGAGCCGGGACACAGGCAGATACGCAGTATTTT. It yields the protein CASSVGAGTQADTQYF.

This clonotype was picked up a small number of times. The chain joins TRBV18 to TRBJ1-1; 12 nucleotides agree with TRBD1. This CDR3 spans 16 amino acids. The V gene end was trimmed by 5 bases and the J gene end by 4 bases; junction bases not matched to a gene: 8. Per the germline V gene, CDR1 is KGHSH and CDR2 is LQKENI. This CDR3 reads CASSDPGTGGRTEAFF. The CDR3 DNA reads as TGTGCCAGCTCAGACCCCGGGACAGGGGGCCGCACTGAAGCTTTCTTT. Supplemented by reference TRBV18 and TRBJ1-1, the full variable domain reads NAGVMQNPRHLVRRRGQEARLRCSPMKGHSHVYWYRQLPEEGLKFMVYLQKENIIDESGMPKERFSAEFPKEGPSILRIQQVVRGDSAAYFCASSDPGTGGRTEAFFGQGTRLTVV.

This clonotype was detected a few times. V and J are TRBV21-1 and TRBJ2-3; TRBD1, the table's D call, was not compared with the DNA. TRBV21-1 is an annotated pseudogene. This CDR3 has 16 amino acids. The CDR3, as DNA: TGTGCCAGCAGCATAGGACCCGGGGACCGCACAGATACGCAGTATTTT. Translated: CASSIGPGDRTDTQYF.

In this sample, this clonotype turned up many times. This rearrangement joins TRBV2 to TRBJ1-6; D is unclear. CDR1 is SNHLY, CDR2 FYNNEI, per germline. The V gene lost 7 bases and the J gene lost 0 bases, with 10 bases spanning the gap. CDR3 length: 15 residues. DNA for the CDR3: TGTGCCAGCAATCCACCTCCCTCCTATAATTCACCCCTCCACTTT. Its translation: CASNPPPSYNSPLHF.

J is TRBJ1-2 and V is TRBV7-2, with TRBD1 matching over 7 bases. Germline V gene data show CDR1 as SGHTA and CDR2 as FQGNSA. The V segment lost 6 bases and the J segment 8 bases; nucleotides outside the gene matches: 15. There are 15 residues in the CDR3. The CDR3 coding sequence is TGTGCCAGCAGGACCTCCGGGGGACAGCGCATCGGCTACACCTTC. Protein: CASRTSGGQRIGYTF.

The rearrangement uses TRBV29-1 and TRBJ1-1; the D is unclear. Deletions cut 3 bases from V and 3 bases from J, with 8 bases between. CDR1 and CDR2 (germline): SQVTM, ANQGSEA. This CDR3 has 12 residues. The CDR3 DNA reads TGCAGCGTTGATTCGGGGTACACTGAAGCTTTCTTT. Encoded protein: CSVDSGYTEAFF.

This clonotype was observed a handful of times. V is TRBV7-9 and J is TRBJ1-1; D perhaps matches TRBD1 (6 bases). The ends were cut back, 2 bases at V and 1 base at J, with 8 bases in the middle. Germline V gives CDR1 SEHNR, CDR2 FQNEAQ (reference sequence). CDR3 length: 14 residues. The CDR3, as DNA: TGTGCCAGCAGCTTACAGGGGAGGAACACTGAAGCTTTCTTT. Its protein is CASSLQGRNTEAFF.

A few counts support this clonotype. This sequence joins TRBV6-5 and TRBJ1-2; D unclear. From germline, CDR1 is MNHEY and CDR2 SVGAGI. V was shortened by 0 bases and J by 4 bases, with 9 bases between the two germline ends. The CDR3 spans 14 residues. In DNA form, the CDR3 reads TGTGCCAGCAGTTACTCTTTTGAGATCTATGGCTACACCTTC. This sequence encodes CASSYSFEIYGYTF.

The chain uses TRBV7-9 and TRBJ2-1, with a weak D call TRBD2 (6 bases). CDR1 and CDR2 (germline): SEHNR, FQNEAQ (reference sequence). The CDR3 consists of 13 residues. V gave up 1 base and J gave up 8 bases, with 9 bases separating them. DNA for the CDR3: TGTGCCAGCAGCTTAGTGGGGGGAGATGAGCAGTTCTTC. Its translation is CASSLVGGDEQFF.

This clonotype was found a few times. The V call is TRBV15, the J call TRBJ1-1; 7 bases are shared with TRBD1. CDR1 is LNHNV, CDR2 YYDKDF, per germline (reference sequence). Germline trimming cut 5 bases from V and 11 bases from J; bases unmatched to any gene: 14. The CDR3 has 14 amino acids. DNA for the CDR3: TGTGCCACCAGCGGGACAGTCCTGCGGGGAGAGGCTTTCTTT. Translation gives CATSGTVLRGEAFF.

The chain has TRBV2 and TRBJ2-5, with D hard to call. Per germline, CDR1 SNHLY and CDR2 FYNNEI. Trimming removed 2 bases from V and 5 bases from J, with 12 bases in between. CDR3 size: 14 residues. The CDR3 DNA sequence: TGTGCCAGCAGTGAACTCGTTTCGGTGGAGACCCAGTACTTC. Amino acid sequence: CASSELVSVETQYF.

Only a few counts were recorded for this clonotype. The genes are TRBV7-6 and TRBJ1-1; perhaps TRBD1 as D (6 bases). The germline V gene encodes CDR1 SGHVS and CDR2 FNYEAQ. With 4 bases removed from V and 4 bases from J, the gap between germline ends came to 13 bases. The CDR3 is made up of 14 amino acids. The CDR3 protein is CASSSSGASTEAFF. CDR3 nucleotide sequence: TGTGCCAGCAGCTCATCAGGGGCGAGCACTGAAGCTTTCTTT.